This T cell receptor beta chain was retrieved from a study of shared clonotypes between healthy human individuals. Points from the study as a whole: Generally, naive subsets came out with larger estimated richness than memory subsets.

Unmatched junction bases numbered 6, after V lost 6 bases and J lost 4 bases. Germline V gene lookup returns CDR1 MNHEY and CDR2 SVGAGI. The CDR3 is 14 residues long. All donors were healthy HIV-negative adults lacking recent acute infections or vaccinations. Libraries were prepared by immunoSEQ multiplex PCR; TCRdb keeps only in-frame clonotypes and omits some of them. The table has roughly 1 million clones, about 80% seen once. A note on this clone: The antigen remains unidentified.

Sequencing was done on a sample of memory CD4+ T cells from PBMCs. Sample subset: CD45RA-negative fraction. The TCR was taken from a young man in good health. Some clones in this sample may be carry-over from other donors' samples. The chain is built from TRBV6-5 and TRBJ2-5, with 9 bases aligning to TRBD1. As DNA, the CDR3 is TGTGCCAGCAGACCCGGGACAGGGTCAGAGACCCAGTACTTC. It yields the protein CASRPGTGSETQYF.